This T cell receptor (beta chain) comes out of a study of T cells in Graves' hyperthyroidism and ophthalmopathy. From RNA transcripts, TCR beta CDR3 regions were amplified. First-round RT-PCR with HTBI primers amplified the TCR CDR3 region. Via MiXCR, TCRdb re-called the multiplex PCR reads, giving one row per CDR3 protein. The table includes approximately 490,000 distinct CDR3 sequences, approximately 22% detected once. Study-wide results and limits: Ophthalmopathy and stable hyperthyroidism were told apart by a 13 V-J model. Most thyroid-expanded clonotypes above 0.001 were also found in blood. Before onset, ophthalmopathy was predicted by the model a median approximately 6.5 months earlier.

This clonotype was recorded a few times. The antigen remains undetermined. Per germline, CDR1 MNHEY and CDR2 SMNVEV (reference sequence). The CDR3 spans 14 residues. Trimming pared 3 bases from V and 2 bases from J, leaving 9 bases between. The V call is TRBV27, the J call TRBJ2-3; D is undetermined. The sequence came from a woman in her 70s with Graves' ophthalmopathy. Sequences were obtained from blood. The DNA of the CDR3 is TGTGCCAGCAGTTTGCAGGACCACACAGATACGCAGTATTTT. Protein product: CASSLQDHTDTQYF.